The next 8 T cell receptor beta chains were all read from a single sample in a study of spatial heterogeneity in lung cancer. TCRdb reanalysed the 5' RACE reads using MiXCR and keeps one entry per CDR3 protein. The sample includes almost 75,000 distinct CDR3 sequences, about an eighth of them seen just once. Described time point: sample taken at primary tumor resection. Tumor, nontumor lung or frozen PBMC supplied whole RNA, sequenced without sorting. The sample consisted of PBMCs, taken at surgery. The receptors stem from a male donor with early-stage non-small cell lung cancer.

V usage is TRBV29-1 and J usage is TRBJ2-5; D not resolved. Trimming shortened V by 4 bases and J by 1 base, and 10 bases separated the two germline ends. This CDR3 contains 13 residues. Germline-derived CDR1 and CDR2 are SQVTM and ANQGSEA. This CDR3 is CSVAPGTQETQYF. The CDR3 DNA reads as TGCAGCGTTGCCCCGGGCACCCAAGAGACCCAGTACTTC. Based on the CDR3 plus reference TRBV29-1 and TRBJ2-5, the full variable domain is SAVISQKPSRDICQRGTSLTIQCQVDSQVTMMFWYRQQPGQSLTLIATANQGSEATYESGFVIDKFPISRPNLTFSTLTVSNMSPEDSSIYLCSVAPGTQETQYFGPGTRLLVL.

This clonotype was counted between two and nine times. The rearrangement joins TRBV7-2 to TRBJ2-7, with D possibly being TRBD2 (5 bases). Deletions cut 0 bases from V and 0 bases from J, with 9 bases between. The CDR3 length is 15 residues. Per germline, CDR1 SGHTA and CDR2 FQGNSA. CDR3 sequence: CASSLASVSSYEQYF. In DNA, the CDR3 is TGTGCCAGCAGCTTAGCTAGCGTAAGCTCCTACGAGCAGTACTTC.

This clonotype was found many times. This sequence joins TRBV6-1 and TRBJ1-1, with 8 bases that match TRBD1. V was clipped by 6 bases and J by 1 base; unmatched bases: 4. The CDR3 has 14 residues. The germline CDR1 and CDR2 sequences are MNHNS and SASEGT. As DNA, the CDR3 is TGTGCCAGCAGAATAGGGACAGGGAACACTGAAGCTTTCTTT. This codes for CASRIGTGNTEAFF.

In this sample, this clonotype turned up many times. This chain links TRBV5-1 with TRBJ2-1; TRBD2 matches at 8 bases. V shed 7 bases and J 4 bases; nucleotides not matched to a gene: 10. There are 15 residues in the CDR3. The germline CDR1 and CDR2 sequences are SGHRS and YFSETQ. The CDR3 DNA reads as TGCGCCAGCGGATTGGCGGGAGGTTCTTACAATGAGCAGTTCTTC. As protein: CASGLAGGSYNEQFF.

This clonotype was seen repeatedly, ten times or more. The chain couples TRBV5-1 to TRBJ2-5; D may match TRBD1 or TRBD2 (5 bases each). V lost 4 bases to trimming and J lost 3 bases, with 16 bases between them. The length of the CDR3 is 15 residues. CDR1 is SGHRS, CDR2 YFSETQ, per germline. CDR3 residues: CASSPPGAGKETQYF. The DNA for the CDR3 is TGCGCCAGCAGCCCCCCCGGGGCAGGGAAAGAGACCCAGTACTTC.

The table lists this clonotype with a few counts. The chain recombines TRBV12-3 or TRBV12-4 with TRBJ2-1; possibly TRBD1 or TRBD2 for D (5 bases each). The CDR3 contains 15 residues. V lost 5 bases to trimming and J lost 4 bases, with 15 bases between them. CDR3 residues: CASSLGGGMYNEQFF. Written as DNA, the CDR3 is TGTGCCAGCAGTCTGGGTGGGGGTATGTACAATGAGCAGTTCTTC.

The rearrangement uses TRBV7-9 and TRBJ2-1; 10 bases line up with TRBD1. Germline V gene lookup returns CDR1 SEHNR and CDR2 FQNEAQ (reference sequence). V trimming: 5 bases; J trimming: 6 bases; junction bases outside the gene matches: 10. The length of the CDR3 is 16 residues. This CDR3 reads CASSPRQGAGVNEQFF. DNA of the CDR3: TGTGCCAGCAGCCCCCGACAGGGGGCGGGCGTCAATGAGCAGTTCTTC.

The sample holds a few counts of this clonotype. V gene TRBV6-5 combines with J gene TRBJ2-4; a weak D match, TRBD1 (6 bases). CDR3 length equals 15 residues. Trimming stripped 6 bases from V and 1 base from J, with 13 bases between. Germline lookup yields CDR1 MNHEY and CDR2 SVGAGI. CDR3 in amino acids: CASSDEQGAKNIQYF. The DNA for the CDR3 is TGTGCCAGCAGCGACGAACAGGGCGCCAAAAACATTCAGTACTTC.